This record covers a single T cell receptor beta chain. The same CDR3 arises from other DNA sequences in this sample as well. V was trimmed by 6 bases and J by 2 bases, leaving 6 bases between them. From germline, CDR1 is DFQATT and CDR2 SNEGSKA (reference sequence). The CDR3 is made up of 11 amino acids. Method: immunoSEQ multiplex PCR; TCRdb's copy keeps in-frame clones and lacks some. Among about 110,000 clones listed, less than 95% were seen once. The data are from a study of OX40 agonist ivuxolimab in advanced cancers. This TCR was recovered from an adult with an advanced solid tumor such as melanoma, head and neck, liver or kidney cancer. This sequence joins TRBV20-1 and TRBJ2-3; D remains ambiguous. The sequencing here drew on CD4+ or CD8+ T cells sorted from blood, taken in a trial of the OX40 agonist ivuxolimab. CDR3 nucleotides: TGCAGTGCCCTCCTCACAGATACGCAGTATTTT. Translated, it gives CSALLTDTQYF.